Listed below are T cell receptor beta chains from one sample, sequenced in a study of cytomegalovirus exposure and HLA in healthy donors. Profiling relied on immunoSEQ multiplex PCR, and the TCRdb table lists in-frame clones only, not all of them. Of roughly 170,000 clones in the sample, less than 90% were seen once. Sequencing input: PBMCs. The receptor set was obtained from a man aged 25 to 40 in good health and CMV-seronegative. The CDR3 runs from the conserved cysteine through the conserved F or W. D genes are given only for firm matches. Rows give clone size only sometimes, using once, few, many, or a class for an expanded clone.

TRBD1,.,TRBV11-3,TRBJ1-3,CASSFSTGVIGNTIYF,TGTGCCAGCAGCTTTTCGACAGGGGTGATCGGAAACACCATATATTTT
.,.,TRBV5-1,TRBJ2-1,CASSRVSDNEQFF,TGCGCCAGCAGCCGCGTTTCGGACAATGAGCAGTTCTTC
.,.,TRBV5-5,TRBJ1-2,CASSLGANYGYTF,TGTGCCAGCAGCTTAGGAGCAAACTATGGCTACACCTTC
.,.,TRBV7-7,TRBJ1-4,CASSSYQGPNEKLFF,TGTGCTAGCAGCTCATACCAGGGCCCTAATGAAAAACTGTTTTTT
.,.,TRBV28,TRBJ2-2,CASSLTGVRTGELFF,TGTGCCAGCAGTTTAACAGGAGTTAGAACCGGGGAGCTGTTTTTT
TRBD1,.,TRBV5-1,TRBJ1-1,CASSHDRGYSEAFF,TGCGCCAGCAGCCACGACAGGGGGTACTCTGAAGCTTTCTTT
.,.,TRBV6-6,TRBJ2-7,CASSGLGGPYEQYF,TGTGCCAGCAGTGGGCTGGGGGGGCCCTACGAGCAGTACTTC
.,.,TRBV6-5,TRBJ1-1,CATTQLTEAFF,TGTGCCACCACTCAACTCACTGAAGCTTTCTTT
TRBD2,.,TRBV28,TRBJ2-1,CASSPRGVAGGHEQFF,TGTGCCAGCAGTCCCCGGGGGGTAGCGGGAGGCCATGAGCAGTTCTTC
TRBD2,.,TRBV28,TRBJ2-1,CASSHRGLAGNSYNEQFF,TGTGCCAGCAGTCACCGAGGGCTAGCGGGGAACTCCTACAATGAGCAGTTCTTC
.,.,TRBV6-5,TRBJ2-1,CASSRLYRDNEQFF,TGTGCCAGCAGCCGTTTATACAGGGACAATGAGCAGTTCTTC
.,.,TRBV5-1,TRBJ2-7,CASSRGGDYEQYF,TGCGCCAGCAGCCGAGGGGGGGACTACGAGCAGTACTTC
TRBD2,.,TRBV15,TRBJ2-3,CATSREASGGARDTQYF,TGTGCCACCAGCAGAGAGGCTAGCGGGGGGGCCCGGGATACGCAGTATTTT
.,.,TRBV18,TRBJ2-5,CASSPPVRRETQYF,TGTGCCAGCTCACCACCGGTCCGCCGGGAGACCCAGTACTTC
.,.,TRBV2,TRBJ1-1,CASSDSVRGDTEAFF,TGTGCCAGCAGTGACTCAGTCAGGGGAGACACTGAAGCTTTCTTT
TRBD1,.,TRBV6-5,TRBJ2-7,CASSTRQGAYEQYF,TGTGCCAGCAGTACCCGACAGGGGGCCTACGAGCAGTACTTC
.,.,TRBV28,TRBJ1-4,CASSLSPEISTNEKLFF,TGTGCCAGCAGTCTAAGCCCTGAGATTTCAACTAATGAAAAACTGTTTTTT
.,.,TRBV28,TRBJ1-2,CAGSPGDYGYTF,TGTGCCGGGTCCCCAGGGGACTATGGCTACACCTTC
TRBD1,.,TRBV7-3,TRBJ1-2,CASSLNRGYGYTF,TGTGCCAGCAGCTTAAACAGGGGGTATGGCTACACCTTC
TRBD1,.,TRBV5-6,TRBJ2-7,CASSWTGDIYEQYF,TGTGCCAGCAGCTGGACAGGGGATATCTACGAGCAGTACTTC
TRBD1,.,TRBV2,TRBJ1-5,CASSLGQGVGAQHF,TGTGCCAGCAGCCTGGGACAGGGCGTCGGGGCCCAGCATTTT
TRBD1,.,TRBV7-2,TRBJ2-1,CASREDRDPHNEQFF,TGTGCCAGCAGAGAGGACAGGGACCCCCACAATGAGCAGTTCTTC
TRBD1,.,TRBV30,TRBJ2-3,CAWSVLKGARTDTQYF,TGTGCCTGGAGTGTACTGAAGGGGGCACGCACAGATACGCAGTATTTT
.,once,TRBV21-1,TRBJ2-7,CASSRPGTGGSYEQYF,TGTGCCAGCAGCAGGCCCGGGACAGGGGGGTCCTACGAGCAGTACTTC
.,few,TRBV2,TRBJ2-7,CASKGGVYEQYF,TGTGCCAGCAAAGGGGGGGTATACGAGCAGTACTTC
TRBD2,.,TRBV5-6,TRBJ2-3,CASSRGLAGEDTQYF,TGTGCCAGCAGCAGGGGACTAGCGGGAGAAGATACGCAGTATTTT
TRBD2,.,TRBV5-1,TRBJ2-7,CASSTVAGGPRQSEQYF,TGCGCCAGCAGCACAGTAGCGGGAGGGCCGCGTCAGAGCGAGCAGTACTTC
.,.,TRBV5-4,TRBJ1-2,CASSLELENYGYTF,TGTGCCAGCAGCCTGGAACTGGAGAACTATGGCTACACCTTC
.,.,TRBV5-4,TRBJ2-1,CASSGRTLSSYNEQFF,TGTGCCAGCAGCGGCCGGACTTTGAGCTCCTACAATGAGCAGTTCTTC
TRBD2,few,TRBV5-4,TRBJ2-2,CASTAGGPKDTGELFF,TGTGCCAGCACTGCGGGGGGGCCAAAGGACACCGGGGAGCTGTTTTTT
TRBD2,.,TRBV7-9,TRBJ2-1,CASSPYLAGEDEQFF,TGTGCCAGCAGCCCCTATCTAGCGGGAGAGGACGAGCAGTTCTTC
.,.,TRBV30,TRBJ2-6,CAWKKGPGANVLTF,TGTGCCTGGAAGAAGGGGCCTGGGGCCAACGTCCTGACTTTC
TRBD1,.,TRBV27,TRBJ2-7,CAGGYRGISYEQYF,TGTGCCGGAGGCTACAGGGGGATCTCCTACGAGCAGTACTTC
.,once,TRBV30,TRBJ1-5,CAWRSQGYSNQPQHF,TGTGCCTGGAGATCACAGGGATATAGCAATCAGCCCCAGCATTTT
.,.,TRBV7-6,TRBJ1-4,CASSLGGTSNEKLFF,TGTGCCAGCAGCTTAGGGGGCACCTCTAATGAAAAACTGTTTTTT
.,.,TRBV27,TRBJ1-3,CAGSLSRGNTIYF,TGTGCCGGCAGTTTATCGCGGGGAAACACCATATATTTT
.,once,TRBV6-5,TRBJ1-1,CASSPWRLNTEAFF,TGTGCCAGCAGCCCTTGGAGACTGAACACTGAAGCTTTCTTT
TRBD1,.,TRBV30,TRBJ1-4,CAYDRVGEKLFF,TGTGCCTACGACAGGGTCGGCGAAAAACTGTTTTTT
.,.,TRBV11-3,TRBJ2-1,CASSLGQGELYNEQFF,TGTGCCAGCAGCTTAGGGCAGGGCGAACTCTACAATGAGCAGTTCTTC
TRBD1,.,TRBV7-9,TRBJ1-5,CSSTEGQGPQHF,TGTTCCAGCACCGAGGGACAGGGGCCCCAGCATTTT
TRBD1,.,TRBV4-2,TRBJ2-6,CASSQDMQGAFNVLTF,TGTGCCAGCAGCCAAGATATGCAGGGGGCCTTCAACGTCCTGACTTTC
TRBD2,.,TRBV6-4,TRBJ2-3,CASSDGERGDTDTQYF,TGTGCCAGCAGTGACGGAGAGCGGGGGGACACAGATACGCAGTATTTT
.,.,TRBV20-1,TRBJ2-1,CSARGWDEQFF,TGCAGTGCCCGGGGGTGGGATGAGCAGTTCTTC
.,.,TRBV12-5,TRBJ2-1,CASRGTGNEQFF,TGTGCGAGCCGGGGGACGGGCAATGAGCAGTTCTTC
TRBD2,.,TRBV5-1,TRBJ2-5,CASSLARAGGEETQYF,TGCGCCAGCAGCTTGGCCCGAGCGGGGGGAGAAGAGACCCAGTACTTC
TRBD2,once,TRBV7-3,TRBJ2-1,CASSLTGQRELGNEQFF,TGTGCCAGCAGCTTAACGGGCCAGCGGGAGTTGGGAAATGAGCAGTTCTTC
TRBD2,.,TRBV7-2,TRBJ2-7,CASSFSGAYEQYF,TGTGCCAGCAGCTTTAGCGGGGCCTACGAGCAGTACTTC
TRBD1,.,TRBV6-1,TRBJ2-6,CASSGVGQGRSGANVLTF,TGTGCCAGCAGTGGAGTCGGACAGGGGAGGTCTGGGGCCAACGTCCTGACTTTC
.,few,TRBV4-1,TRBJ1-3,CASSHEGSGNTIYF,TGCGCCAGCAGCCACGAGGGCTCTGGAAACACCATATATTTT
.,.,TRBV30,TRBJ2-2,CAWSHRGAGELFF,TGTGCCTGGAGCCACCGAGGTGCCGGGGAGCTGTTTTTT
.,.,TRBV7-2,TRBJ2-3,CASSLAGTSTDTQYF,TGTGCCAGCAGCTTAGCCGGGACTAGCACAGATACGCAGTATTTT
TRBD2,.,TRBV4-3,TRBJ2-1,CASSQDTSGSNEQFF,TGCGCCAGCAGCCAGGATACTAGCGGGAGCAATGAGCAGTTCTTC
.,.,TRBV27,TRBJ2-1,CASSPGGYEQFF,TGTGCCAGCAGTCCCGGAGGTTATGAGCAGTTCTTC